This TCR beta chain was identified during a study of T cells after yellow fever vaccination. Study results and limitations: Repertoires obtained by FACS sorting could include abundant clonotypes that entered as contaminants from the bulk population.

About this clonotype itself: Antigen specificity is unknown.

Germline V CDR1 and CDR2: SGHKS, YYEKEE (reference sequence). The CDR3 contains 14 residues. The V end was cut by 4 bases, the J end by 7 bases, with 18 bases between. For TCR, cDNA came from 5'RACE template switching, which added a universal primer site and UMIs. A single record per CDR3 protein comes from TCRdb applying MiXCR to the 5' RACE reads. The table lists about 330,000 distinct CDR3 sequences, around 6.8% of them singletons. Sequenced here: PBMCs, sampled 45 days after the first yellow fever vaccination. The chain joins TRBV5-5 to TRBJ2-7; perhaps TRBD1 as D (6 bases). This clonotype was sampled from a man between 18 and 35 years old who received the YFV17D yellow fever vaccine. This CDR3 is CASSLGFGGREQYF. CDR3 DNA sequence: TGTGCCAGCAGCCTGGGGTTTGGGGGCCGAGAGCAGTACTTC.